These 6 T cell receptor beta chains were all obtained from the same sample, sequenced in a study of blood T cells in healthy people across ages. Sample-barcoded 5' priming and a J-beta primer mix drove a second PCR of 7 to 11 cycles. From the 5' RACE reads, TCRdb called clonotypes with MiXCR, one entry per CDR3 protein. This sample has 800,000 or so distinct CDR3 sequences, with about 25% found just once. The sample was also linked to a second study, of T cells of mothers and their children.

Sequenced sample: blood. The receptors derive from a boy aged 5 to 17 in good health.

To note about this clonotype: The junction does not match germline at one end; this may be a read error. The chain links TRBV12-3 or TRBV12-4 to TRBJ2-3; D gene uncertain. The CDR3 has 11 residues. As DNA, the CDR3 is TGTGCCAGCAGTTTAGCAGATGCGCAGTATTTT. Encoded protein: CASSLADAQYF.

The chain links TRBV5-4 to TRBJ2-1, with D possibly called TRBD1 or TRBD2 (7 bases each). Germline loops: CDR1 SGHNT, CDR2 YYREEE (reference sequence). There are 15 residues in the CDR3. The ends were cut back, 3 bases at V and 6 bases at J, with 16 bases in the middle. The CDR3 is CASSWEGAASNEQFF. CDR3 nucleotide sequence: TGTGCCAGCAGCTGGGAGGGGGCAGCGTCCAATGAGCAGTTCTTC.

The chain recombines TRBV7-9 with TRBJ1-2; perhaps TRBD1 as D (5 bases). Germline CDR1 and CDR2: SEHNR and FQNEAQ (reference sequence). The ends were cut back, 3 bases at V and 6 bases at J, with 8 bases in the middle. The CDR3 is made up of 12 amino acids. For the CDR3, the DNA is TGTGCCAGCAGCTTCGAACAGGATGGCTACACCTTC. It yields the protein CASSFEQDGYTF. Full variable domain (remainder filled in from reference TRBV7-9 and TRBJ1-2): DTGVSQNPRHKITKRGQNVTFRCDPISEHNRLYWYRQTLGQGPEFLTYFQNEAQLEKSRLLSDRFSAERPKGSFSTLEIQRTEQGDSAMYLCASSFEQDGYTFGSGTRLTVV.

CDR3 DNA: TGCGCCAGCAGCTTGTGGAGCGGACTGAACTACGAGCAGTACTTC. It encodes CASSLWSGLNYEQYF. The chain carries TRBV5-1 and TRBJ2-7, with D possibly matching TRBD2 (5 bases). The CDR3 runs to 15 residues. Germline CDR1 is SGHRS and CDR2 is YFSETQ. V was pared by 1 base and J by 3 bases, with 14 bases between.

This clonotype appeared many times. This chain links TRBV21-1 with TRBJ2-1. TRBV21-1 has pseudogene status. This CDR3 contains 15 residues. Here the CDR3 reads CASSKDRAAYNEQFF. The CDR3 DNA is TGTGCCAGCAGCAAAGATCGGGCTGCCTACAATGAGCAGTTCTTC.

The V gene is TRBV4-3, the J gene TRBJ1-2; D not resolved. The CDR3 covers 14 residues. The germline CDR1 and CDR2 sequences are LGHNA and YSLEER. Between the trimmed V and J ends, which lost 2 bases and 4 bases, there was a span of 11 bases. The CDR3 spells CASSQRQVGYGYTF. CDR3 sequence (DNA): TGCGCCAGCAGCCAAAGGCAAGTAGGCTATGGCTACACCTTC.